The 18 T cell receptor beta chains given below trace back to one sample, sequenced in a study of cytomegalovirus exposure and HLA in healthy donors. Amplification used 60 Vbeta primers and 13 Jbeta primers. The table came from immunoSEQ multiplex PCR; TCRdb's copy has only in-frame clones and leaves some out. Here the sample spans approximately 280,000 clones, roughly 90% being singletons. Input material: PBMCs. All receptors derive from a young woman in good health and CMV-seronegative.

The chain recombines TRBV5-1 with TRBJ2-1; 8 positions agree with TRBD1. Germline lookup yields CDR1 SGHRS and CDR2 YFSETQ. V gave up 3 bases and J gave up 2 bases; unmatched junction bases: 10. The CDR3 runs to 17 residues. CDR3 sequence (DNA): TGCGCCAGCAGCTCCCAGGGGGCGGGCGCCCCCTACAATGAGCAGTTCTTC. Translated: CASSSQGAGAPYNEQFF. The variable domain in full, completed from reference TRBV5-1 and TRBJ2-1, reads KAGVTQTPRYLIKTRGQQVTLSCSPISGHRSVSWYQQTPGQGLQFLFEYFSETQRNKGNFPGRFSGRQFSNSRSEMNVSTLELGDSALYLCASSSQGAGAPYNEQFFGPGTRLTVL.

The chain uses TRBV5-6 and TRBJ2-1; D is perhaps TRBD1 (6 bases). Germline-derived CDR1 and CDR2 are SGHDT and YYEEEE. CDR3 length: 14 residues. Trimming took off 4 bases at V and 4 bases at J, with 12 bases between the two ends. CDR3 sequence: CASSQGMVYNEQFF. CDR3 coding DNA: TGTGCCAGCAGCCAGGGGATGGTGTACAATGAGCAGTTCTTC. The full variable domain, completed using reference TRBV5-6 and TRBJ2-1, is DAGVTQSPTHLIKTRGQQVTLRCSPKSGHDTVSWYQQALGQGPQFIFQYYEEEERQRGNFPDRFSGHQFPNYSSELNVNALLLGDSALYLCASSQGMVYNEQFFGPGTRLTVL.

The rearrangement joins TRBV6-5 to TRBJ2-3; the D gene is possibly TRBD2 (5 bases). Germline values: CDR1 MNHEY, CDR2 SVGAGI. The CDR3 sequence is 13 residues long. V lost 0 bases and J 4 bases, leaving 5 bases between the germline ends. The CDR3 region has the DNA TGTGCCAGCAGTTACTCGAGGGCAGATACGCAGTATTTT. It translates to CASSYSRADTQYF.

The V call is TRBV5-1, the J call TRBJ2-1; 9 bases are a match to TRBD1. Germline CDR1 reads SGHRS; CDR2 reads YFSETQ. This CDR3 contains 18 residues. V lost 5 bases to trimming and J lost 6 bases; unmatched junction nucleotides: 18. The CDR3 DNA reads as TGCGCCAGCAGTCCACCGGGACAGGGCCCCCCTCCCCCCAATGAGCAGTTCTTC. Residues: CASSPPGQGPPPPNEQFF.

This clone has a handful of counts. V usage is TRBV13 and J usage is TRBJ2-3; no firm D call. Germline V gene sequence: CDR1 PRHDT, CDR2 FYEKMQ (reference sequence). V lost 3 bases and J 4 bases, leaving 8 bases between the germline ends. The CDR3 runs to 13 residues. CDR3 DNA sequence: TGTGCCAGCAGCTTCCACCGGGCAGATACGCAGTATTTT. Encoded protein: CASSFHRADTQYF.

The chain recombines TRBV5-1 with TRBJ1-4; 8 nucleotides line up with TRBD1. This CDR3 has 14 residues. Germline CDR1 is SGHRS and CDR2 is YFSETQ. V lost 4 bases, J lost 8 bases, and 7 bases stayed unmatched. Written as DNA, the CDR3 is TGCGCCAGCAGCATCGGACAGGGAGGGGAAAAACTGTTTTTT. Encoded protein: CASSIGQGGEKLFF. The full variable domain, rest sourced from reference TRBV5-1 and TRBJ1-4, is KAGVTQTPRYLIKTRGQQVTLSCSPISGHRSVSWYQQTPGQGLQFLFEYFSETQRNKGNFPGRFSGRQFSNSRSEMNVSTLELGDSALYLCASSIGQGGEKLFFGSGTQLSVL.

The CDR3: CASSVFAGTGPYGYTF. CDR3 nucleotide sequence: TGTGCCAGCAGCGTTTTTGCCGGGACAGGGCCCTATGGCTACACCTTC. This rearrangement joins TRBV9 to TRBJ1-2; 9 bases fit TRBD1. V dropped 2 bases and J dropped 4; count of bases not matched to a gene: 9. CDR1 and CDR2 from the germline V gene are SGDLS and YYNGEE. This CDR3 has 16 amino acids.

This sequence joins TRBV5-1 and TRBJ2-5, with a tentative D call TRBD1 (6 bases). Germline CDR1 and CDR2: SGHRS and YFSETQ. V gave up 5 bases and J gave up 4 bases, with 36 bases separating them. This CDR3 has 21 residues. The CDR3 sequence: CASSLFPPRVGDPQGRETQYF. The CDR3 nucleotides read TGCGCCAGCAGTCTATTTCCGCCACGGGTGGGGGACCCTCAGGGGAGAGAGACCCAGTACTTC. Complete variable domain (other parts from reference TRBV5-1 and TRBJ2-5): KAGVTQTPRYLIKTRGQQVTLSCSPISGHRSVSWYQQTPGQGLQFLFEYFSETQRNKGNFPGRFSGRQFSNSRSEMNVSTLELGDSALYLCASSLFPPRVGDPQGRETQYFGPGTRLLVL.

In the case of this clone: One end of the junction is discordant with germline, which a read error may explain. This chain connects TRBV7-7 to TRBJ2-7, with 8 bases matching TRBD1. From germline, CDR1 is SSHAT and CDR2 FNYEAQ (reference sequence). This CDR3 comprises 15 residues. The CDR3 loop is CASSSGTGPSYEQYF. The CDR3 bases are TGTGCTAGCAGCTCAGGGACAGGTCCCTCCTACGAGCAGTACTTC.

The rearrangement joins TRBV14 to TRBJ1-1; D call uncertain. The CDR3 length is 12 residues. CDR1 SGHDN and CDR2 FVKESK come from the germline V gene. The ends were cut back, 5 bases at V and 7 bases at J, with 11 bases in the middle. CDR3 residues: CASSLEGIEAFF. DNA for the CDR3: TGTGCCAGCAGCTTGGAGGGTATTGAAGCTTTCTTT. Complete variable domain (other parts from reference TRBV14 and TRBJ1-1): EAGVTQFPSHSVIEKGQTVTLRCDPISGHDNLYWYRRVMGKEIKFLLHFVKESKQDESGMPNNRFLAERTGGTYSTLKVQPAELEDSGVYFCASSLEGIEAFFGQGTRLTVV.

This chain connects TRBV13 to TRBJ2-5, with a weak D call TRBD2 (5 bases). Judging by the DNA end, TRBJ2-7 fits better; the J call may be wrong. The germline V gene has CDR1 PRHDT and CDR2 FYEKMQ (reference sequence). This CDR3 contains 13 residues. CDR3 sequence: CASRSGSRYEQYF. Written as DNA, the CDR3 is TGTGCCAGCCGGTCGGGGTCGCGGTACGAGCAGTACTTC.

The CDR3 DNA is TGTGCCAGCAGCCAAGATGTACAGGGGTGGGAGCAGTACTTC. Protein: CASSQDVQGWEQYF. This chain links TRBV4-2 with TRBJ2-7, with 7 nucleotides matching TRBD1. The CDR3 runs 14 residues. Germline CDR1 reads LGHNA; CDR2 reads YNFKEQ. The V segment lost 0 bases and the J segment 7 bases; nucleotides outside the gene matches: 6.

The V call is TRBV5-4, the J call TRBJ1-3; D perhaps matches TRBD1 (5 bases). V lost 0 bases and J lost 1, with 11 bases in between. Germline CDR1 and CDR2: SGHNT and YYREEE (reference sequence). CDR3 length: 16 residues. The CDR3 DNA sequence: TGTGCCAGCAGCTTGGGGACATCCTTGTCTGGAAACACCATATATTTT. It codes for CASSLGTSLSGNTIYF.

The rearrangement uses TRBV6-5 and TRBJ1-1; D not resolved. Trimming removed 2 bases at V and 5 bases at J, with 15 bases between. The germline V gene has CDR1 MNHEY and CDR2 SVGAGI. CDR3 length: 15 amino acids. DNA for the CDR3: TGTGCCAGCAGTTACCGGGTTATCGGGGAGACTGAAGCTTTCTTT. Residues: CASSYRVIGETEAFF.

Only one count was recorded for this clone. The rearrangement uses TRBV4-2 and TRBJ2-1; 8 bases line up with TRBD2. Germline lookup yields CDR1 LGHNA and CDR2 YNFKEQ. The CDR3 totals 16 residues. The ends lost 0 bases at V and 3 bases at J; junction bases unmatched: 4. The DNA for the CDR3 is TGTGCCAGCAGCCAAGATTGGAGCGGGGGCTACAATGAGCAGTTCTTC. It is translated as CASSQDWSGGYNEQFF.

V gene TRBV5-6 combines with J gene TRBJ2-7; TRBD2 is a possible D gene (7 bases). V lost 2 bases and J lost 7, with 13 bases in between. The CDR3 covers 13 residues. CDR1 and CDR2 (germline): SGHDT, YYEEEE. In nucleotides, the CDR3 is TGTGCCAGCAGCTTAATACAGGGAGGGGAGCAGTACTTC. Residues: CASSLIQGGEQYF.

The chain employs TRBV5-1 and TRBJ2-5, with D possibly being TRBD1 (5 bases). Matching the DNA end better, TRBJ2-7 makes the J call doubtful. In germline, CDR1 is SGHRS, CDR2 YFSETQ. This CDR3 is built from 15 residues. In nucleotides, the CDR3 is TGCGCCAGCAGCTTGGGACAGACCCCAGCCTACGAGCAGTACTTC. Protein product: CASSLGQTPAYEQYF.

The gene calls are TRBV4-1 and TRBJ1-1, with D tentatively TRBD1 (6 bases). V gave up 4 bases and J gave up 0 bases, with 9 bases separating them. Germline-derived CDR1 and CDR2 are MGHRA and YSYEKL. The CDR3 is 14 residues long. The CDR3: CASSPDRLNTEAFF. The DNA for the CDR3 is TGCGCCAGCAGCCCTGACAGGTTGAACACTGAAGCTTTCTTT.